This record covers a single TCR beta chain. Its antigen is unidentified. The sample comes from a study of blood T cells in healthy people across ages. Study results and caveats: Age brought a roughly linear fall in TCR beta diversity measured per million T cells.

V shed 4 bases, J shed 7 bases, and the junction held 11 bases outside the gene matches. The germline CDR1 and CDR2 sequences are SEHNR and FQNEAQ (reference sequence). The CDR3 is made up of 15 amino acids. Then a second PCR, running about 6 to 12 cycles, was carried out with a sample-barcoded 5' primer and a J-beta primer mix. TCRdb analysed the 5' RACE reads with MiXCR anew, one entry per CDR3 protein. The sample shows about 1.4 million distinct CDR3 sequences, around 59% of them seen only once. The sequenced sample consisted of blood. The chain joins TRBV7-9 to TRBJ2-7; TRBD2 aligns across 9 bases. The sequence was collected from a man aged 18 to 29 in good health. The CDR3 DNA reads TGTGCCAGCAGCTCCCCAGTGGGGCTAGCGGGGGAGCAGTACTTC. It is translated as CASSSPVGLAGEQYF. Variable domain in full (rest from reference TRBV7-9 and TRBJ2-7): DTGVSQNPRHKITKRGQNVTFRCDPISEHNRLYWYRQTLGQGPEFLTYFQNEAQLEKSRLLSDRFSAERPKGSFSTLEIQRTEQGDSAMYLCASSSPVGLAGEQYFGPGTRLTVT.